Listed below are T cell receptor beta chains from one sample, sequenced in a study of T cell responses to AZD1222 COVID-19 vaccine. Libraries were prepared by immunoSEQ multiplex PCR; TCRdb keeps only in-frame clonotypes and omits some of them. Of approximately 99,000 clones in the sample, roughly nine tenths were seen once. Sequencing was performed on peripheral blood, taken on day 0 of MenACWY control vaccination. These receptors were obtained from an adult in good health. Each CDR3 is given with its conserved first and last residue. The D gene is left open where the match is weak. Clone size, where shown, is once, few, many, or a class for clones that have expanded.

j_call	clone_size	d_call	v_call	cdr3_nt	cdr3_aa
TRBJ2-1	few	NA	TRBV20-1	TGCAGTGCTAATCTTTACAATGAGCAGTTCTTC	CSANLYNEQFF
TRBJ2-1	NA	NA	TRBV11-2	TGTGCCAGCATCCCAGGTGGGCAAACGGCATACAATGAGCAGTTCTTC	CASIPGGQTAYNEQFF
TRBJ1-1	NA	NA	TRBV9	TGTGCCAGCAGCGTAGCCCCAGGGGTTTACACTGAAGCTTTCTTT	CASSVAPGVYTEAFF
TRBJ1-1	NA	NA	TRBV30	TGTGCCTGGAATCGAGCTTTCTTT	CAWNRAFF
TRBJ1-3	once	NA	TRBV4-3	TGCGCCAGCAGCCAAGGCCTAGCTCGTGTAAACACCATATATTTT	CASSQGLARVNTIYF
TRBJ1-2	NA	NA	TRBV6-2/TRBV6-3	TGTGCCAGCAGTTACACGGGTCGAGGATATGGCTACACCTTC	CASSYTGRGYGYTF
TRBJ1-2	NA	TRBD1	TRBV4-1	TGCGCCAGCAGCCAACCGGGACAGGGGGCGCCCGGCTACACCTTC	CASSQPGQGAPGYTF
TRBJ2-3	NA	NA	TRBV19	TGTGCCAGTGGGTCACCTGTGTGGATGGATACGCAGTATTTT	CASGSPVWMDTQYF
TRBJ2-7	NA	TRBD2	TRBV30	TGTGCCTGGAGTCCCACGGGGGGTTACGAGCAGTACTTC	CAWSPTGGYEQYF
TRBJ2-7	NA	NA	TRBV6-5	TGTGCCAGCAGGGACACAGGGTCCTACGAGCAGTACTTC	CASRDTGSYEQYF
TRBJ2-7	NA	TRBD1	TRBV5-6	TGTGCCAGCAGCCATGGGACAGGGTATATCTACGAGCAGTACTTC	CASSHGTGYIYEQYF
TRBJ1-6	NA	NA	TRBV5-1	TGCGCCAGCAGCTTGGAAGGTCTGCCAGGGATGAATTCACCCCTCCACTTT	CASSLEGLPGMNSPLHF
TRBJ1-4	NA	NA	TRBV7-8	TGTGCCAGCAGCTTAGGTCAGGGGAGGCAAGCTAATGAAAAACTGTTTTTT	CASSLGQGRQANEKLFF
TRBJ1-1	NA	NA	TRBV6-6	TGTGCCAGCAGCCGAGACTTCCCGATTCAGGGGCCGAACACTGAAGCTTTCTTT	CASSRDFPIQGPNTEAFF
TRBJ2-1	NA	TRBD1	TRBV5-1	TGCGCCAGCAGCACGATACAGGGGGGCTCCTACAATGAGCAGTTCTTC	CASSTIQGGSYNEQFF
TRBJ2-7	NA	TRBD1	TRBV29-1	TGCAGCGCAAAAACAGACAGGGCCTACGAGCAGTACTTC	CSAKTDRAYEQYF
TRBJ2-5	few	NA	TRBV27	TGTGCCAGCAGTAACAGAAGAGGGGAGACCCAGTACTTC	CASSNRRGETQYF
TRBJ2-2	NA	NA	TRBV6-1	TGTGCCAGCAGTGAAGGGACAGCCTTTTGGGGGGAGCTGTTTTTT	CASSEGTAFWGELFF
TRBJ2-3	NA	TRBD2	TRBV7-3	TGTGCCAGCAGCCCAAGCGGGGGTAGCACAGATACGCAGTATTTT	CASSPSGGSTDTQYF
TRBJ1-1	NA	NA	TRBV9	TGTGCCAGCAGCGTAGAATCAGGGCGGGGCACTGAAGCTTTCTTT	CASSVESGRGTEAFF
TRBJ2-2	NA	NA	TRBV7-2	TGTGCCAGCAGCTTAGAGGGCAGAAGGACCGGGGAGCTGTTTTTT	CASSLEGRRTGELFF
TRBJ1-1	NA	NA	TRBV7-9	TGTGCCAGCAGCTTTATGGGGCCGAACACTGAAGCTTTCTTT	CASSFMGPNTEAFF
TRBJ2-5	NA	NA	TRBV4-1	TGCGCCAGCAGCCAAGGAAGGTTGGAGACCCAGTACTTC	CASSQGRLETQYF
TRBJ2-1	NA	NA	TRBV19	TGTGCCAGCCGACTCGGACAGACCTACAATGAGCAGTTCTTC	CASRLGQTYNEQFF
TRBJ1-6	NA	TRBD1	TRBV4-2	TGTGCCAGCAGCCAAGGCGACAGGGTAAATTCACCCCTCCACTTT	CASSQGDRVNSPLHF
TRBJ2-6	NA	NA	TRBV30	TGTGCCTGGAGTAGTGGCCCCGGGGCCAACGTCCTGACTTTC	CAWSSGPGANVLTF
TRBJ1-2	NA	TRBD1	TRBV4-3	TGCGCCAGCAGCCAGGGGGTTGACAGGGAAATGAACTATGGCTACACCTTC	CASSQGVDREMNYGYTF
TRBJ1-5	NA	NA	TRBV5-1	TGCGCCAGCAGCTTGGCCCCGACAGGCCGGAATAGCAATCAGCCCCAGCATTTT	CASSLAPTGRNSNQPQHF
TRBJ2-2	NA	TRBD2	TRBV2	TGTGCCAGCAGTTCCGGGACTAGCGGGGGTTCCGGGGAGCTGTTTTTT	CASSSGTSGGSGELFF
TRBJ2-7	NA	TRBD1	TRBV28	TGTGCCAGCAGTCTTGGGGACAGGGGGCAATACGAGCAGTACTTC	CASSLGDRGQYEQYF
TRBJ1-5	NA	NA	TRBV27	TGTGCCAGCAGTTTGATCGGAAAGGGGGGTCAGCCCCAGCATTTT	CASSLIGKGGQPQHF
TRBJ2-3	NA	NA	TRBV18	TGTGCCAGCTCACTCGGCGGGGACAGCACAGATACGCAGTATTTT	CASSLGGDSTDTQYF
TRBJ1-1	NA	TRBD1	TRBV5-5	TGTGCCAGCAGCTTGTGGGACAGGGGTGGTAGAGCTTTCTTT	CASSLWDRGGRAFF
TRBJ2-7	NA	NA	TRBV12-3/TRBV12-4	TGTGCCAGCAGTTTAGGGTTTTACGAGCAGTACTTC	CASSLGFYEQYF
TRBJ1-1	once	TRBD1	TRBV19	TGTGCCAGTAGTAAAGACAGGGGCGGTGAAGCTTTCTTT	CASSKDRGGEAFF
TRBJ1-1	NA	NA	TRBV3-1/TRBV3-2	TGTGCCAGCAGCCATGAGGGTATCTTTGAAGCTTTCTTT	CASSHEGIFEAFF
TRBJ1-3	NA	TRBD1	TRBV19	TGTGCCAGTAGTATTCAGGGGACAGCCGGACCTGGAAACACCATATATTTT	CASSIQGTAGPGNTIYF
TRBJ2-1	few	NA	TRBV4-3	TGCGCCAGCAGCCAAGATATCGGGGTCTCCTACAATGAGCAGTTCTTC	CASSQDIGVSYNEQFF
TRBJ1-6	once	TRBD1	TRBV6-5	TGTGCCAGCAGGGAGTGGGACAGCTTCAATTCACCCCTCCACTTT	CASREWDSFNSPLHF
TRBJ1-6	NA	NA	TRBV10-3	TGTGCCATCGGGAGGAGTTCACCCCTCCACTTT	CAIGRSSPLHF